Each of the 27 T cell receptor beta chains below was sequenced from the same sample in a study of beta chain features in type 1 diabetes. The authors reverse transcribed all of the isolated RNA, so sequencing captured expressed TCRB transcripts. Sequencing used immunoSEQ multiplex PCR; TCRdb keeps in-frame clones, though not all of them. The sample lists under 900,000 clones, around a sixth seen once, with about 0.02% in the top ten. The source material was naive CD4+ T cells from blood. These receptors all come from a woman aged 18-30 years in good health.

This clone was seen a few times. The rearrangement uses TRBV2 and TRBJ1-1; D remains ambiguous. CDR3 length: 14 residues. The V gene's germline CDR1 is SNHLY and CDR2 FYNNEI. Trimming cost V 7 bases and J 3 bases, with 15 bases left between them. Here the CDR3 DNA reads TGTGCCAGCAACTTGGCCTTAGAGGACACTGAAGCTTTCTTT. It is translated as CASNLALEDTEAFF.

The CDR3 DNA reads TGTGCCAGCAGTAGATGGGGACAGGGGGTGCAGACCCAGTACTTC. Its protein is CASSRWGQGVQTQYF. The V gene is TRBV27, the J gene TRBJ2-5; 11 bases are shared with TRBD1. This CDR3 region has 15 residues. CDR1 is MNHEY, CDR2 SMNVEV, per germline (reference sequence). V was pared by 5 bases and J by 6 bases, with 8 bases of the junction left unmatched.

V gene TRBV10-3 combines with J gene TRBJ2-7; TRBD2 matches 13 bases. J lost 7 bases, V lost 8 bases, and 5 bases had no gene match. Germline CDR1 reads ENHRY; CDR2 reads SYGVKD. CDR3 length equals 13 residues. The DNA of the CDR3 is TGTGCCATCGGACTAGCGGGAGTGGGGGAGCAGTACTTC. This encodes CAIGLAGVGEQYF.

This clone turned up a few times. This specimen includes other DNA sequences encoding the same CDR3. V gene TRBV5-1 combines with J gene TRBJ2-3; the D gene could be TRBD1 or TRBD2 (5 bases each). Germline CDR1 is SGHRS and CDR2 is YFSETQ. There are 14 residues in the CDR3. The V and J ends lost 4 bases and 1 base respectively, with 10 bases between them. CDR3 residues: CASSPGTGTDTQYF. As DNA, the CDR3 is TGCGCCAGCAGCCCAGGGACGGGCACAGATACGCAGTATTTT.

This clone was counted a few times. The chain combines TRBV5-4 with TRBJ2-2, with a tentative D call TRBD2 (6 bases). V was cut by 2 bases and J by 1 base, with 12 bases left in between. Per the germline V gene, CDR1 is SGHNT and CDR2 is YYREEE (reference sequence). The CDR3 loop spans 16 amino acids. The CDR3, as DNA: TGTGCCAGCAGCTTCCGTCCTAGCGTGAACACCGGGGAGCTGTTTTTT. This translates into CASSFRPSVNTGELFF.

This clone was seen only a few times. The J gene is TRBJ2-1, the V gene TRBV4-1, with TRBD2 identical over 8 bases. Germline loops: CDR1 MGHRA, CDR2 YSYEKL. The J segment lost 0 bases and the V segment lost 0 bases, leaving 4 bases of the junction unmatched. This CDR3 comprises 17 residues. The CDR3 here is CASSQDRGRPSYNEQFF. The CDR3 DNA reads as TGCGCCAGCAGCCAAGACCGCGGGAGGCCCTCCTACAATGAGCAGTTCTTC.

This clone has just a few counts. V gene TRBV6-1 combines with J gene TRBJ2-7, with TRBD1 as a possible D gene (6 bases). V was shortened by 8 bases and J by 7 bases, with 18 bases between the two germline ends. The CDR3 has 13 residues. Germline CDR1 MNHNS, CDR2 SASEGT. The DNA for the CDR3 is TGTGCCAGCGCGAACCAGGGGCCGGGGGAGCAGTACTTC. Its translation: CASANQGPGEQYF.

Concerning this clone itself: Other nucleotide sequences from this sample produce the same CDR3. As DNA, the CDR3 is TGTGCCAGCAGTCCATCGGGCCGGGCAACTAACTATGGCTACACCTTC. Its protein product is CASSPSGRATNYGYTF. The V gene is TRBV27, the J gene TRBJ1-2; D is unresolved. V lost 5 bases, J lost 0 bases, and 16 bases lay in between. From germline, CDR1 is MNHEY and CDR2 SMNVEV (reference sequence). The length of the CDR3 is 16 residues.

The chain combines TRBV6-1 with TRBJ2-2; weak D call: TRBD1 (5 bases). This CDR3 region has 14 residues. V was pared by 3 bases and J by 3 bases, with 8 bases between. Per the germline V gene, CDR1 is MNHNS and CDR2 is SASEGT. The CDR3 DNA reads as TGTGCCAGCAGTGATGGACACTACACCGGGGAGCTGTTTTTT. Amino acids: CASSDGHYTGELFF.

This chain uses TRBV15 with TRBJ1-5; 9 positions agree with TRBD1. The CDR3 has 15 amino acids. V trimming: 0 bases; J trimming: 6 bases; junction bases outside the gene matches: 3. Germline V lookup: CDR1 LNHNV, CDR2 YYDKDF (reference sequence). The CDR3 protein is CATSREPTGGQPQHF. CDR3 DNA: TGTGCCACCAGCAGAGAGCCGACAGGGGGTCAGCCCCAGCATTTT.

The V call is TRBV5-1, the J call TRBJ2-2; 9 bases agree with TRBD1. Unmatched junction bases numbered 5, after V lost 4 bases and J lost 4 bases. The CDR3 totals 15 residues. Germline-derived CDR1 and CDR2 are SGHRS and YFSETQ. CDR3 residues: CASSIHRGRTGELFF. Here the CDR3 DNA reads TGCGCCAGCAGCATACACAGGGGGCGCACCGGGGAGCTGTTTTTT.

The chain is built from TRBV28 and TRBJ1-1, with D unclear. V gave up 3 bases and J gave up 11 bases, with 10 bases separating them. The CDR3 is made up of 11 amino acids. The germline V gene has CDR1 MDHEN and CDR2 SYDVKM. The CDR3 here is CASSFEGQAFF. Written as DNA, the CDR3 is TGTGCCAGCAGTTTTGAGGGTCAGGCTTTCTTT. The entire variable domain, with the rest obtained from reference TRBV28 and TRBJ1-1, is as follows: DVKVTQSSRYLVKRTGEKVFLECVQDMDHENMFWYRQDPGLGLRLIYFSYDVKMKEKGDIPEGYSVSREKKERFSLILESASTNQTSMYLCASSFEGQAFFGQGTRLTVV.

V is TRBV7-9 and J is TRBJ2-5; the D gene is possibly TRBD1 (7 bases). V was clipped by 0 bases and J by 5 bases, with 13 bases between them. The V gene's germline CDR1 is SEHNR and CDR2 FQNEAQ (reference sequence). The CDR3 spans 15 residues. The CDR3 nucleotides read TGTGCCAGCAGCTTAGCGCTTGCAGGGGGGGAGACCCAGTACTTC. Translating it yields CASSLALAGGETQYF. Together with reference TRBV7-9 and TRBJ2-5, the CDR3 gives the full variable domain: DTGVSQNPRHKITKRGQNVTFRCDPISEHNRLYWYRQTLGQGPEFLTYFQNEAQLEKSRLLSDRFSAERPKGSFSTLEIQRTEQGDSAMYLCASSLALAGGETQYFGPGTRLLVL.

The chain carries TRBV4-2 and TRBJ2-3; TRBD2 agrees at 7 bases. This CDR3 has 16 residues. The V gene end was trimmed by 1 base and the J gene end by 11 bases; junction bases not matched to a gene: 15. Looked up from germline, CDR1 is LGHNA and CDR2 is YNFKEQ. The chain's CDR3 is CASSQGDYGDPFGQYF. DNA for the CDR3: TGTGCCAGCAGCCAAGGGGACTATGGCGACCCATTTGGGCAGTATTTT.

The V and J genes are TRBV19 and TRBJ2-1; 7 positions agree with TRBD2. CDR3 length: 15 residues. After removal of 5 bases from V and 4 bases from J, the junction contained 8 bases not matched to a gene. Germline-derived CDR1 and CDR2 are LNHDA and SQIVND (reference sequence). CDR3 DNA sequence: TGTGCCAGTAGTCCAAGCGGGATCAGTTACAATGAGCAGTTCTTC. Encoded protein: CASSPSGISYNEQFF.

This clone was seen more than once but under ten times. The rearrangement links TRBV10-3 to TRBJ2-3; D possibly corresponds to TRBD1 (6 bases). V lost 0 bases to trimming and J lost 3 bases, with 7 bases between them. Germline V lookup: CDR1 ENHRY, CDR2 SYGVKD. The CDR3 contains 14 residues. CDR3: CAISESQGTDTQYF. CDR3 in DNA: TGTGCCATCAGTGAGTCGCAGGGGACAGATACGCAGTATTTT.

This clone has a handful of counts. The V and J genes are TRBV28 and TRBJ2-3, with D hard to call. This CDR3 comprises 14 residues. The V end was cut by 4 bases, the J end by 2 bases, with 10 bases between. CDR1 is MDHEN and CDR2 is SYDVKM in the germline V gene. The CDR3 reads CASSSWRFTDTQYF. The CDR3 nucleotides are TGTGCCAGCAGTTCCTGGCGATTCACAGATACGCAGTATTTT. Full variable domain (remainder filled in from reference TRBV28 and TRBJ2-3): DVKVTQSSRYLVKRTGEKVFLECVQDMDHENMFWYRQDPGLGLRLIYFSYDVKMKEKGDIPEGYSVSREKKERFSLILESASTNQTSMYLCASSSWRFTDTQYFGPGTRLTVL.

There are a few counts of this clone. This chain connects TRBV7-2 to TRBJ2-5; 11 nucleotides align to TRBD2. The germline CDR1 and CDR2 sequences are SGHTA and FQGNSA. V was pared by 2 bases and J by 6 bases, with 11 bases of the junction left unmatched. This CDR3 is built from 17 residues. The CDR3 sequence: CASSLRSSGRAGKTQYF. The CDR3 DNA follows: TGTGCCAGCAGCTTAAGGAGTAGCGGGAGGGCCGGAAAGACCCAGTACTTC. Variable domain in full (rest from reference TRBV7-2 and TRBJ2-5): GAGVSQSPSNKVTEKGKDVELRCDPISGHTALYWYRQSLGQGLEFLIYFQGNSAPDKSGLPSDRFSAERTGGSVSTLTIQRTQQEDSAVYLCASSLRSSGRAGKTQYFGPGTRLLVL.

The chain carries TRBV4-2 and TRBJ1-1, with TRBD1 matching over 7 bases. Trimming cost V 3 bases and J 0 bases; bases outside gene matches: 4. Per germline, CDR1 LGHNA and CDR2 YNFKEQ. The CDR3 runs to 15 residues. CDR3 coding DNA: TGTGCCAGCAGCCAGACAGGGACTTTGAACACTGAAGCTTTCTTT. Residues: CASSQTGTLNTEAFF.

This clone showed up just a few times. The V call is TRBV6-5, the J call TRBJ1-1; a possible D gene is TRBD1 (5 bases). V lost 2 bases to trimming and J lost 4 bases, with 11 bases between them. This CDR3 is 14 amino acids long. Germline V gene lookup returns CDR1 MNHEY and CDR2 SVGAGI. This CDR3 reads CASSYGAGITEAFF. The DNA of the CDR3 is TGTGCCAGCAGTTACGGGGCAGGGATCACTGAAGCTTTCTTT.

This clone was observed a handful of times. V gene TRBV28 combines with J gene TRBJ2-1; 7 nucleotides line up with TRBD2. This CDR3 region has 15 residues. Trimming cost V 5 bases and J 9 bases; bases outside gene matches: 13. Germline values: CDR1 MDHEN, CDR2 SYDVKM. In DNA, the CDR3 is TGTGCCAGCAGTCCCGCCGGGACTACATTCGGTGAGCAGTTCTTC. Its protein is CASSPAGTTFGEQFF.

The chain links TRBV5-6 to TRBJ2-1; D ambiguous. Per the germline V gene, CDR1 is SGHDT and CDR2 is YYEEEE. Between the trimmed V and J ends, which lost 3 bases and 4 bases, there was a span of 8 bases. CDR3 length: 13 amino acids. The CDR3 region is CASSYDLYNEQFF. CDR3 in DNA: TGTGCCAGCAGCTATGACCTATACAATGAGCAGTTCTTC.

This clone was seen more than once but under ten times. The gene calls are TRBV5-1 and TRBJ1-2, with D uncertain. V was clipped by 0 bases and J by 6 bases, with 15 bases between them. The CDR3 contains 15 residues. Germline CDR1 is SGHRS and CDR2 is YFSETQ. CDR3 in DNA: TGCGCCAGCAGCTTGGCCGGCTCTACGGAGCATGGCTACACCTTC. This codes for CASSLAGSTEHGYTF.

This clone was recorded at least ten times. The chain carries TRBV21-1 and TRBJ2-6; whether TRBD2, the table's D call, matches the DNA was not checked. TRBV21-1 is noted as a pseudogene. The length of the CDR3 is 17 residues. The CDR3, as DNA: TGTGCCAGCAGCAAACTGCGTGGACTGTCTGGGGCCAACGTCCTGACTTTC. This sequence encodes CASSKLRGLSGANVLTF.

This clone was counted only a few times. This rearrangement joins TRBV7-3 to TRBJ2-2; D not resolved. V was clipped by 3 bases and J by 1 base, with 6 bases between them. Germline-derived CDR1 and CDR2 are SGHTA and FQGTGA. This CDR3 is built from 14 residues. CDR3 protein: CASSLQQNTGELFF. CDR3 nucleotides: TGTGCCAGCAGCTTGCAACAGAACACCGGGGAGCTGTTTTTT.

This chain joins TRBV11-2 and TRBJ2-5, with D maybe TRBD2 (5 bases). The germline CDR1 and CDR2 sequences are SGHAT and FQNNGV. V was pared by 5 bases and J by 9 bases, with 13 bases between. The CDR3 runs to 12 residues. The CDR3 nucleotides are TGTGCCAGCAGCGACGACCGGCGGGCCCAGTACTTC. Translation gives CASSDDRRAQYF.

This clone showed up just a few times. V is TRBV10-3 and J is TRBJ1-2; D might be TRBD1 (6 bases). This CDR3 has 15 amino acids. The V gene's germline CDR1 is ENHRY and CDR2 SYGVKD. The germline V and J ends were trimmed by 0 bases and 7 bases, with 15 bases remaining between them. CDR3 bases: TGTGCCATCAGTGAGTCGCACAGGGAAAGGGCTGGCTACACCTTC. This translates into CAISESHRERAGYTF.